This TCR beta chain stems from a study of blood T cell repertoires in COVID-19. Study at large: Acute and convalescent COVID-19 specimens originated in the United States, Italy and Spain. The analysed material was cDNA or gDNA that came from T cells, B-cell-depleted T cells, or PBMCs.

As to this clone: Other DNA sequences in this sample translate to the same CDR3.

Libraries were prepared by immunoSEQ multiplex PCR; TCRdb keeps only in-frame clonotypes and omits some of them. The data show some 260,000 clones, roughly 80% seen once. The origin of this receptor is a man older than 75 with acute or convalescent COVID-19. The sample consisted of peripheral blood.

This chain's CDR3 is CASSLGDSSGNTIYF. The CDR3 nucleotides read TGTGCCAGCAGCTTAGGTGACAGCTCTGGAAACACCATATATTTT. This chain connects TRBV11-2 to TRBJ1-3; tentatively, D is TRBD1 (5 bases). The CDR3 totals 15 residues. Germline-derived CDR1 and CDR2 are SGHAT and FQNNGV. The V end lost 1 base, the J end lost 0 bases, and 7 bases lay between the germline ends.